The clone carrying this T cell receptor beta chain rates as medium-sized. Its matching antigen is unknown. V lost 1 base and J lost 3, with 9 bases in between. The germline V gene encodes CDR1 DFQATT and CDR2 SNEGSKA (reference sequence). There are 14 residues in the CDR3. Before thyroid surgery, none of the patients had received any treatment. Authors' methods: CDR3 differences across clinicopathological groups were used to build a distant-metastasis classifier for papillary thyroid cancer. TCRdb re-clonotyped the PCR reads via MiXCR. The V and J calls and clone size come from TCRdb's table, not from the authors' own analysis. Of 13,000 to 15,000 clones in the sample, about 29% are singletons; the top ten hold less than 5%. This sample was included in a study of metastatic and nonmetastatic thyroid tumors. Whole-study context: A comparison of repertoires was made across blood and tumor or nodule tissue from malignant and benign thyroid patients. Study-level findings and limits: For both blood and tumor, malignant thyroid tumors reportedly showed significantly higher TCR beta diversity than benign nodules did.

V usage is TRBV20-1 and J usage is TRBJ2-2; D remains unclear. The clonotype originates from a female donor with papillary thyroid cancer or a benign thyroid nodule (not recorded which). Some clones in this sample may be carry-over from other donors' samples. The sequencing input was blood. The CDR3 bases are TGCAGTGCTAGAGGACTCTGGGACACCGGGGAGCTGTTTTTT. It yields the protein CSARGLWDTGELFF.